This TCR beta chain is from a study of chemoradiotherapy in HPV16-positive cancers. Details on this clone: No antigen is known for it.

Broader study findings: Candidate HPV-specific clones and E7-related TCR motifs grew in tumor during treatment. HPV-responsive T-cell expansion during chemoradiotherapy was linked to improved recurrence-free survival in HPV16-positive patients.

Repeated repertoire sampling spanned the course of chemoradiotherapy. Germline CDR1 and CDR2: LNHDA and SQIVND (reference sequence). Trimming pared 5 bases from V and 8 bases from J, leaving 9 bases between. The CDR3 covers 11 residues. The assay was immunoSEQ multiplex PCR, and TCRdb's table has in-frame clones only and misses some. Of roughly 19,000 clones listed, approximately 84% are singletons. Material: blood, obtained from a patient who underwent chemoradiotherapy. The source is a human donor with HPV-associated anogenital cancer. The chain has TRBV19 and TRBJ1-2, with a possible D match to TRBD1 (6 bases). The CDR3 protein is CASSSGVGYTF. The DNA for the CDR3 is TGTGCCAGTAGTTCAGGGGTCGGCTACACCTTC.